This T cell receptor beta chain appears in the sequencing data of a study of blood T cell repertoires in COVID-19. V trimming: 1 base; J trimming: 13 bases; junction bases outside the gene matches: 4. Germline CDR1 reads MNHNS; CDR2 reads SASEGT. The CDR3 is 12 residues long. Seattle participants joined during active infection and were tracked over time. The repertoire was sequenced with immunoSEQ multiplex PCR; TCRdb's copy has only in-frame clones and lacks some. The data show about 300,000 clones, around 90% seen once. Sequenced input: peripheral blood. The rearrangement joins TRBV6-1 to TRBJ2-1; 7 positions agree with TRBD2. This sequence was found in a woman in her 30s with COVID-19, enrolled during active disease. CDR3 residues: CASSEGPGGQFF. DNA for the CDR3: TGTGCCAGCAGTGAAGGGCCGGGGGGACAGTTCTTC.